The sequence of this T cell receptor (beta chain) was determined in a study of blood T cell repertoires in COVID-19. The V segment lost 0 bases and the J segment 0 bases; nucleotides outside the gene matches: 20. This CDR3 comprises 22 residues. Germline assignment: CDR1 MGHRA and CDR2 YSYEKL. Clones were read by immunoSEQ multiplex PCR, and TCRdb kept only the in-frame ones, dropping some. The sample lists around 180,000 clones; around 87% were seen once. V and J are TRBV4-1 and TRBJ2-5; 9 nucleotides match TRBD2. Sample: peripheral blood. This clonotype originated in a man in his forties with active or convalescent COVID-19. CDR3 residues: CASSQERGSGASGASYQETQYF. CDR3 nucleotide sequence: TGCGCCAGCAGCCAAGAACGTGGATCCGGGGCTAGCGGGGCCTCGTACCAAGAGACCCAGTACTTC.